Below, one T cell receptor (beta chain) is given with its context. CDR3 length: 18 amino acids. V lost 7 bases to trimming and J lost 6 bases, with 28 bases between them. The germline CDR1 and CDR2 sequences are SGHNT and YENEEA. The data belong to a study of tumor and adjacent non-tumor tissue in lung cancer. The template was RNA from unsorted bulk tissue. TCRbeta libraries were built with three rounds of nested PCR, modified from ARM-PCR. TCRdb processed the multiplex PCR reads anew with MiXCR; each CDR3 protein has one entry. This table has approximately 120,000 distinct CDR3 sequences, approximately 82% appearing once.

The sequenced sample consisted of lung tumor tissue. The TCR was taken from a woman aged 55-70 years with non-small cell lung cancer. This rearrangement joins TRBV11-3 to TRBJ2-1; the D gene is possibly TRBD2 (8 bases). The CDR3 is CASIQGRGGPGGVNEQFF. In DNA form, the CDR3 reads TGTGCCAGCATACAGGGACGGGGGGGCCCAGGGGGGGTCAATGAGCAGTTCTTC.